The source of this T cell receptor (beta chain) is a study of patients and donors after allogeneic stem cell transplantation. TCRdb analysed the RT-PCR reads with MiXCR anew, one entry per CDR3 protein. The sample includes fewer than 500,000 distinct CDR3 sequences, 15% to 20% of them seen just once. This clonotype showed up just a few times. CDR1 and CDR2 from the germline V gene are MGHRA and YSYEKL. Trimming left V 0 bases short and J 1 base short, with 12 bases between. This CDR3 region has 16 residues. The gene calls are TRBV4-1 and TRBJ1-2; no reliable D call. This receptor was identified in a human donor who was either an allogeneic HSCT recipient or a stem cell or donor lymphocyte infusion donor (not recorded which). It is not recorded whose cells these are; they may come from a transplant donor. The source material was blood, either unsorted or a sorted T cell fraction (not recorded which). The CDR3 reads CASSQDNGLGNYGYTF. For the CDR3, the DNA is TGCGCCAGCAGCCAAGATAACGGGCTTGGTAACTATGGCTACACCTTC.